The 12 T cell receptor beta chains presented below share a single source sample, sequenced in a study of blood T cell repertoires in COVID-19. Only in-frame clones appear in the TCRdb table, and some are missing; sequencing was by immunoSEQ multiplex PCR. Seen here are around 42,000 clones, roughly nine tenths observed once, and the top ten hold under 10%. The sample was peripheral blood. The origin of the receptors is a young man with active or convalescent COVID-19.

For this clone: Its ends do not fully match the called genes, so a read error is possible. V is TRBV9 and J is TRBJ2-7, with 7 bases lining up with TRBD1. Germline CDR1 reads SGDLS; CDR2 reads YYNGEE. The CDR3 has 16 amino acids. The CDR3 protein is CASCVKARQGPYEQYF. As DNA, the CDR3 is TGTGCCAGCTGCGTAAAGGCCCGACAGGGTCCATACGAGCAGTACTTC.

The count of this clone is one. J is TRBJ2-1 and V is TRBV5-1; 8 nucleotides agree with TRBD2. V dropped 0 bases and J dropped 8; count of bases not matched to a gene: 13. Germline values: CDR1 SGHRS, CDR2 YFSETQ. The CDR3 runs 17 residues. CDR3 sequence: CASSLVGREAPGDEQFF. The CDR3 nucleotides are TGCGCCAGCAGCTTGGTGGGGCGGGAGGCCCCCGGGGATGAGCAGTTCTTC.

The J gene is TRBJ1-1, the V gene TRBV6-5; 7 bases match TRBD1. J was trimmed by 0 bases and V by 8 bases; bases with no gene match: 3. Germline V gives CDR1 MNHEY, CDR2 SVGAGI. The length of the CDR3 is 13 residues. CDR3 sequence reads: CASRTGLNTEAFF. The CDR3 DNA follows: TGTGCCAGCCGGACAGGACTGAACACTGAAGCTTTCTTT.

V gene TRBV7-2 combines with J gene TRBJ2-3; D is perhaps TRBD2 (5 bases). V was trimmed by 6 bases and J by 2 bases, leaving 12 bases between them. There are 14 residues in the CDR3. Germline CDR1 is SGHTA and CDR2 is FQGNSA. CDR3 nucleotides: TGTGCCAGCAGGCTACGCGGGTTCACAGATACGCAGTATTTT. Its protein product is CASRLRGFTDTQYF.

The gene calls are TRBV27 and TRBJ2-1, with D possibly being TRBD2 (6 bases). The ends were cut back, 6 bases at V and 0 bases at J, with 12 bases in the middle. The V gene's germline CDR1 is MNHEY and CDR2 SMNVEV (reference sequence). The CDR3 loop spans 15 amino acids. The CDR3 sequence: CASRPLGGSYNEQFF. In DNA, the CDR3 is TGTGCCAGCAGACCCCTCGGGGGCTCCTACAATGAGCAGTTCTTC.

The chain combines TRBV30 with TRBJ2-5; tentatively, D is TRBD2 (7 bases). Trimming shortened V by 5 bases and J by 5 bases, and 9 bases separated the two germline ends. Germline CDR1 is GTSNPN and CDR2 is SVGIG (reference sequence). The CDR3 is 11 residues long. Here the CDR3 reads CAWSGGETQYF. The CDR3 region has the DNA TGTGCCTGGTCGGGGGGCGAGACCCAGTACTTC.

This sequence joins TRBV10-3 and TRBJ1-4; D is unclear. The germline V gene encodes CDR1 ENHRY and CDR2 SYGVKD. This CDR3 comprises 12 residues. V was trimmed by 3 bases and J by 12 bases, leaving 11 bases between them. CDR3 sequence (DNA): TGTGCCATCAGTGACCCTACAACAGAACTGTTTTTT. It specifies CAISDPTTELFF.

The gene calls are TRBV20-1 and TRBJ2-1; 10 bases agree with TRBD2. The length of the CDR3 is 16 residues. V was pared by 3 bases and J by 5 bases, with 10 bases of the junction left unmatched. Per germline, CDR1 DFQATT and CDR2 SNEGSKA (reference sequence). The CDR3: CSASSPSGRVNNEQFF. In DNA, the CDR3 is TGCAGTGCTAGTTCCCCTAGCGGGAGAGTCAACAATGAGCAGTTCTTC.

The chain joins TRBV9 to TRBJ2-1; 10 nucleotides line up with TRBD2. The CDR3 runs 16 residues. Germline V CDR1 and CDR2: SGDLS, YYNGEE. The J segment lost 1 base and the V segment lost 5 bases, leaving 6 bases of the junction unmatched. For the CDR3, the DNA is TGTGCCAGCAGTACTAGCGGGGCTCCATCCTACAATGAGCAGTTCTTC. It translates to CASSTSGAPSYNEQFF.

The CDR3 bases are TGCAGCGTTGAAGAACAGGGCTACGAGCAGTACTTC. Its translation: CSVEEQGYEQYF. The chain carries TRBV29-1 and TRBJ2-7, with D possibly TRBD1 on 6 matching bases. Per the germline V gene, CDR1 is SQVTM and CDR2 is ANQGSEA. Trimming cost V 0 bases and J 3 bases, with 6 bases left between them. This CDR3 is 12 amino acids long.

In its sample, this clone was seen a few times. The chain recombines TRBV20-1 with TRBJ1-1, with TRBD1 as a possible D gene (5 bases). This CDR3 has 12 residues. V gave up 3 bases and J gave up 10 bases, with 15 bases separating them. Germline loops: CDR1 DFQATT, CDR2 SNEGSKA (reference sequence). For the CDR3, the DNA is TGCAGTGCTAGTGACAGCGATGTGGGAGCTTTCTTT. Residues: CSASDSDVGAFF.

This clone was counted a single time. The chain couples TRBV2 to TRBJ1-2, with 10 nucleotides matching TRBD1. The CDR3 covers 14 residues. Germline loops: CDR1 SNHLY, CDR2 FYNNEI. V shed 6 bases, J shed 7 bases, and the junction held 8 bases outside the gene matches. The CDR3 here is CASRGPGQGSGYTF. The CDR3 DNA is TGTGCCAGCAGAGGACCGGGACAGGGGTCTGGCTACACCTTC. Full variable domain (rest looked up from reference TRBV2 and TRBJ1-2): EPEVTQTPSHQVTQMGQEVILRCVPISNHLYFYWYRQILGQKVEFLVSFYNNEISEKSEIFDDQFSVERPDGSNFTLKIRSTKLEDSAMYFCASRGPGQGSGYTFGSGTRLTVV.